This TCR beta chain was profiled in a study of blood T cell repertoires in COVID-19. Germline V gene sequence: CDR1 MGHRA, CDR2 YSYEKL. The CDR3 runs to 13 residues. Trimming took off 0 bases at V and 8 bases at J, with 10 bases between the two ends. Clones were sequenced by immunoSEQ multiplex PCR, and TCRdb holds only the in-frame ones, with some missing. The sample lists about 270,000 clones, 90% occurring once. The specimen sequenced was PBMCs or T cells enriched from blood (not recorded which). The sequence was collected from a woman in her 30s with acute COVID-19. The V call is TRBV4-1, the J call TRBJ1-2; unclear D gene. For the CDR3, the DNA is TGCGCCAGCAGCCAAGATCCCGGGGAGGGCTACACCTTC. It encodes CASSQDPGEGYTF.